The 11 T cell receptor beta chains given below trace back to one sample, sequenced in a study of blood T cell repertoires in COVID-19. Libraries were prepared by immunoSEQ multiplex PCR; TCRdb keeps only in-frame clonotypes and omits some of them. The sample holds about 16,000 clones, roughly nine tenths seen once. Sequencing input: peripheral blood. Receptor source: a man aged 60 to 75 with acute or convalescent COVID-19.

The chain is built from TRBV10-3 and TRBJ2-3, with TRBD2 identical over 11 bases. The germline CDR1 and CDR2 sequences are ENHRY and SYGVKD. This CDR3 is 16 amino acids long. J lost 7 bases, V lost 3 bases, and 9 bases had no gene match. CDR3 bases: TGTGCCATCAGTGACGAGGTAGCGGGAGGGAGAAATACGCAGTATTTT. The encoded protein is CAISDEVAGGRNTQYF.

The table lists this clone with a count of one. This chain connects TRBV6-4 to TRBJ2-6; no firm D call. This CDR3 comprises 16 residues. CDR1 is MRHNA, CDR2 SNTAGT, per germline. V was shortened by 0 bases and J by 0 bases, with 6 bases between the two germline ends. The CDR3 sequence is CASSDSSSSGANVLTF. DNA for the CDR3: TGTGCCAGCAGTGACTCGTCGAGCTCTGGGGCCAACGTCCTGACTTTC.

V usage is TRBV6-5 and J usage is TRBJ1-6; no reliable D call. There are 14 residues in the CDR3. The V and J ends lost 8 bases and 0 bases respectively, with 8 bases between them. Per germline, CDR1 MNHEY and CDR2 SVGAGI. This chain's CDR3 is CASDRGSYNSPLHF. CDR3 DNA sequence: TGTGCCAGCGACCGGGGCTCCTATAATTCACCCCTCCACTTT.

The V gene is TRBV10-3, the J gene TRBJ2-7; TRBD2 is a possible D gene (6 bases). The CDR3 has 14 residues. Germline V gene data show CDR1 as ENHRY and CDR2 as SYGVKD. V was trimmed by 3 bases and J by 5 bases, leaving 14 bases between them. This chain's CDR3 is CAISEGGGLDEQYF. The CDR3 coding sequence is TGTGCCATCAGTGAAGGTGGGGGGTTGGACGAGCAGTACTTC.

The V gene is TRBV12-3 or TRBV12-4, the J gene TRBJ1-4; TRBD1 matches 7 bases. The CDR3 totals 13 residues. V dropped 6 bases and J dropped 6; count of bases not matched to a gene: 4. The DNA for the CDR3 is TGTGCCAGCAGGCAGGGGGAGTATGAAAAACTGTTTTTT. It codes for CASRQGEYEKLFF.

For the CDR3, the DNA is TGTGCCTGGAGATTAACTTCCAATTCACCCCTCCACTTT. The encoded protein is CAWRLTSNSPLHF. The chain recombines TRBV30 with TRBJ1-6, with D uncertain. Trimming took off 3 bases at V and 7 bases at J, with 10 bases between the two ends. The CDR3 consists of 13 residues. Per the germline V gene, CDR1 is GTSNPN and CDR2 is SVGIG (reference sequence).

Details on this clone: This may be a read error: a much more frequent sequence differs by one nucleotide. The chain employs TRBV6-5 and TRBJ2-7, with 7 positions matching TRBD1. The CDR3 covers 14 residues. V was clipped by 6 bases and J by 2 bases; unmatched bases: 7. CDR1 MNHEY and CDR2 SVGAGI come from the germline V gene. CDR3 bases: TGTGCCAGCAGGAAGGGGGCAGGGCCCTACGAGCAGTACTTC. This gives the protein CASRKGAGPYEQYF.

The genes are TRBV7-9 and TRBJ1-2; 7 bases align to TRBD1. CDR3 size: 13 residues. The V gene end was trimmed by 3 bases and the J gene end by 7 bases; junction bases not matched to a gene: 5. Germline-derived CDR1 and CDR2 are SEHNR and FQNEAQ (reference sequence). CDR3 bases: TGTGCCAGCAGCTTTGACAGGGCTGGTGGCTACACCTTC. It translates to CASSFDRAGGYTF.

A single count supports this clone. The rearrangement links TRBV15 to TRBJ2-3; D is perhaps TRBD2 (7 bases). Between the trimmed V and J ends, which lost 3 bases and 2 bases, there was a span of 12 bases. The CDR3 contains 15 residues. Germline assignment: CDR1 LNHNV and CDR2 YYDKDF (reference sequence). This CDR3 reads CATSRGGAPTDTQYF. As DNA, the CDR3 is TGTGCCACCAGCAGGGGGGGGGCCCCCACAGATACGCAGTATTTT.

This chain connects TRBV30 to TRBJ1-1, with D perhaps TRBD1 (5 bases). Trimming shortened V by 7 bases and J by 6 bases, and 12 bases separated the two germline ends. Looked up from germline, CDR1 is GTSNPN and CDR2 is SVGIG (reference sequence). The CDR3 loop spans 11 amino acids. CDR3 residues: CAFSGGSEAFF. CDR3 DNA: TGTGCCTTCAGCGGGGGGTCTGAAGCTTTCTTT.

V and J are TRBV7-9 and TRBJ2-3, with TRBD2 matching 7 bases. The CDR3 consists of 17 residues. Trimming cost V 2 bases and J 3 bases; bases outside gene matches: 11. Germline values: CDR1 SEHNR, CDR2 FQNEAQ (reference sequence). The CDR3 sequence is CASSLNFPGRRTDTQYF. CDR3 coding DNA: TGTGCCAGCAGCTTAAATTTCCCCGGGAGGAGGACAGATACGCAGTATTTT.